This T cell receptor beta chain is from a study of blood T cell repertoires in COVID-19. Original analysis: It was from reference gene primer amplification that nucleated cell counts were estimated. Data came from immunoSEQ multiplex PCR; TCRdb stores just in-frame clones and leaves some out. The V and J calls and the clone size are those of that table, but D and trimming were determined from the DNA. The data contain 400,000 to 450,000 clones, roughly 88% of them singletons. The CDR3 covers 15 residues. The V gene's germline CDR1 is SGHTA and CDR2 FQGTGA. V was trimmed by 4 bases and J by 7 bases, leaving 14 bases between them.

The material sequenced was peripheral blood. The chain links TRBV7-3 to TRBJ1-6; D not certain. The TCR sequence derives from a woman aged 50 to 60 with COVID-19, enrolled during active disease. The CDR3 is CASSSGLRVNSPLHF. In DNA, the CDR3 is TGTGCCAGCAGCTCAGGACTGAGAGTGAATTCACCCCTCCACTTT.